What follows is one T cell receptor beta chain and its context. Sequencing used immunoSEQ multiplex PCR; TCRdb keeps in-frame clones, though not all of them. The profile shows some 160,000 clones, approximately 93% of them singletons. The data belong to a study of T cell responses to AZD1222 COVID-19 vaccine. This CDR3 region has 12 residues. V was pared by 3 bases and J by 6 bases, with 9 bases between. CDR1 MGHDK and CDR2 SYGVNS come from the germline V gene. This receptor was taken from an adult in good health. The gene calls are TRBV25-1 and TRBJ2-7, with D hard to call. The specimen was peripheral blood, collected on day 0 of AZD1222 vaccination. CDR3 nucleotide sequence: TGTGCCAGCAGTGATTTCGGTCCCGAGCAGTACTTC. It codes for CASSDFGPEQYF.